This TCR beta chain stems from a study of blood T cell repertoires in COVID-19. Study overall: PBMCs, B-cell-depleted T cells, or T cells provided the cDNA or gDNA that made up the material.

The trim removed 8 bases at V and 6 bases at J, leaving 7 bases unmatched. Germline CDR1 and CDR2: MNHNY and SVGAGI (reference sequence). CDR3 length: 14 amino acids. In the source study's methods: Cell counts per sample came from amplifying reference gene primers. Sequencing used immunoSEQ multiplex PCR; TCRdb keeps in-frame clones, though not all of them. Clonal size and the V and J genes are those of that table, whereas D and trimming came from the DNA. The profile covers 200,000 to 250,000 clones, with 75% to 85% appearing a single time and over 4% taken by the ten largest. The TCR comes from a woman in her sixties or seventies with COVID-19, enrolled during active disease. This chain joins TRBV6-6 and TRBJ2-1, with 10 bases matching TRBD2. The sample consisted of peripheral blood. Here the CDR3 reads CASLLAGEVNEQFF. For the CDR3, the DNA is TGTGCCAGCCTTCTAGCGGGAGAGGTCAATGAGCAGTTCTTC.